A selection of T cell receptor beta chains follows, all from one sample in a study of tumor-infiltrating lymphocytes in primary liver carcinoma. TCRdb itself ran the multiplex PCR reads through MiXCR, one entry per CDR3 protein. Of 330,000 or so distinct CDR3 sequences in the sample, approximately 65% were seen once. The sequenced sample was peripheral blood. The receptors stem from a man aged 35 to 55 with primary liver carcinoma and hepatitis B virus infection. Each CDR3 is given with its conserved first and last residue. The order of the fields is V gene, D gene, clone size, J gene, CDR3 DNA, CDR3 protein. The D gene is left open where the match is weak. Not all rows give a size; the values are once, few, many and, for expanded clones, a class.

TRBV7-9	TRBD1	-	TRBJ2-7	TGTGCCAGCAGTACCACAGGGGAAGCATCCTACGAGCAGTACTTC	CASSTTGEASYEQYF
TRBV5-1	TRBD1	-	TRBJ2-7	TGCGCCAGCAGCTTGGACAGGGGGCAATCCTACGAGCAGTACTTC	CASSLDRGQSYEQYF
TRBV5-1	-	-	TRBJ2-3	TGCGCCAGCAGCTTGGAGGAGGCCTCTACAAATACGCAGTATTTT	CASSLEEASTNTQYF
TRBV13	-	-	TRBJ1-6	TGTGTCAGCAGCTTAAGTGAAGGCGTGGATTCACCCCTCCACTTT	CVSSLSEGVDSPLHF
TRBV20-1	TRBD2	-	TRBJ2-1	TGCAGTGCTAGAGAAACTGCTAGTGGTGGGAGGGCCTCTCCCAAGTGGTATGAGCAGTTCTTC	CSARETASGGRASPKWYEQFF
TRBV7-9	-	-	TRBJ2-1	TGTGCCAGCAACCCCGGGGTAGAGTCACCCTACAATGAGCAGTTCTTC	CASNPGVESPYNEQFF
TRBV6-2/TRBV6-3	-	few	TRBJ1-5	TGTGCCAGCAGTTACCCCCCGCCTTCAGGTCAGCCCCAGCATTTT	CASSYPPPSGQPQHF
TRBV11-2	-	-	TRBJ2-7	TGTGCCAGCAGCGCGCGGACGCGAGGCGGTGAGCAGTACTTC	CASSARTRGGEQYF
TRBV6-6	-	-	TRBJ2-5	TGTGCCAGCAGCCCATCGGACCCTCGTAATTATGGGACCCAGTACTTC	CASSPSDPRNYGTQYF
TRBV14	-	many	TRBJ2-5	TGTGCCAGCAGCGTCCGGCCTCAAGAGACCCAGTACTTC	CASSVRPQETQYF
TRBV11-2	TRBD1	-	TRBJ2-1	TGTGCCAGGAGCCTGGGACAGGGAAGGCGGCAGTTCTTC	CARSLGQGRRQFF
TRBV6-5	TRBD2	once	TRBJ2-5	TGTGCCAGCAGTTCGCTACGAACCCTAGCGGCGGGACCCCAGGAGACCCAGTACTTC	CASSSLRTLAAGPQETQYF
TRBV12-3/TRBV12-4	-	-	TRBJ2-7	TGTGCCAGCTCCCTCGGCGCAGATCATTACTTC	CASSLGADHYF
TRBV15	TRBD2	-	TRBJ2-5	TGTGCCACCAGCCGGAAGGGGCTAGCGGGAGTGGGTCAAGAGACCCAGTACTTC	CATSRKGLAGVGQETQYF
TRBV4-3	-	-	TRBJ1-5	TGCGCCAGCAGCCAAGATTGGTCAGGTCCCCAGCATTTT	CASSQDWSGPQHF
TRBV30	-	-	TRBJ1-1	TGTGCCTGGAGTATTTGGAGGACCGGAGACACTGAAGCTTTCTTT	CAWSIWRTGDTEAFF
TRBV11-1	-	once	TRBJ2-1	TGTGCCAGCAGCCCCATCCATTGGGGATACGATGAGCAGTCCTTC	CASSPIHWGYDEQSF
TRBV29-1	TRBD1	-	TRBJ2-6	TGCAGCATCCATCTGGACAGGGGGGGAGCTGGGGCCAACGTCCTTACTTTC	CSIHLDRGGAGANVLTF
TRBV10-1	TRBD2	few	TRBJ2-1	TGCGCCAGCAGTGTCCGCCGGACTAGCGGGACCGAGATGGAGCAGTTCTTC	CASSVRRTSGTEMEQFF
TRBV6-2/TRBV6-3	TRBD2	-	TRBJ2-7	TGTGCCAGCAGGAGGACTAGCGAGAACTACGAGCAGTACTTC	CASRRTSENYEQYF
TRBV11-1	-	-	TRBJ2-7	TGTGCCGTCAGCTCAGGCAGGACAGCCTTCTACGAGCAGTACTTC	CAVSSGRTAFYEQYF
TRBV4-2	-	-	TRBJ2-7	TGTGCCAGCAGTCCGGAGGTGCGCTCATACTCCTACGAGCAGTACTTC	CASSPEVRSYSYEQYF
TRBV11-2	-	-	TRBJ2-1	TGTGCCGGCAGCTTAGCGGCTGGATCAGGAGACTACAATGAGCAGTTCTTC	CAGSLAAGSGDYNEQFF